This is a list of T cell receptor beta chains from one sample in a study of control samples from healthy donors and cancer patients. Data came from immunoSEQ multiplex PCR; TCRdb stores just in-frame clones and leaves some out. The sample lists around 110,000 clones, roughly nine tenths occurring once. What was sequenced was PBMCs. These receptors were obtained from a woman in her 50s with colorectal cancer. Each CDR3 is given with its conserved first and last residue. D genes are given only for firm matches. Part of the rows lack a size; the others show once, few, many or a class for expanded clones.

TRBJ1-2,.,TRBV30,.,CAWSPTNYGYTF,TGTGCCTGGAGTCCCACTAACTATGGCTACACCTTC
TRBJ2-7,.,TRBV19,TRBD1,CASSIRDRGSEQYF,TGTGCCAGTAGTATTCGGGACAGGGGTAGCGAGCAGTACTTC
TRBJ1-1,once,TRBV5-1,TRBD1,CASSQPTGAHITEAFF,TGCGCCAGCAGCCAACCGACAGGGGCGCATATCACTGAAGCTTTCTTT
TRBJ2-2,.,TRBV2,.,CASKGGGANTGELFF,TGTGCCAGCAAGGGAGGGGGGGCGAACACCGGGGAGCTGTTTTTT
TRBJ2-3,.,TRBV5-1,TRBD1,CASSLGDRWGTDTQYF,TGCGCCAGCAGCCTTGGGGACAGGTGGGGCACAGATACGCAGTATTTT
TRBJ1-2,.,TRBV7-8,.,CASSLVSVSDGYTF,TGTGCCAGCAGCTTAGTATCGGTGTCTGATGGCTACACCTTC
TRBJ1-4,.,TRBV19,.,CASSISNAQGEKLFF,TGTGCCAGTAGTATATCAAATGCCCAGGGAGAAAAACTGTTTTTT
TRBJ1-2,.,TRBV2,.,CASRRTGYGYTF,TGTGCCAGCAGAAGAACAGGGTATGGCTACACCTTC
TRBJ2-7,.,TRBV7-2,.,CASSLGGGFSSYEQYF,TGTGCCAGCAGCTTAGGAGGCGGATTTAGCTCCTACGAGCAGTACTTC
TRBJ2-2,.,TRBV6-4,.,CASSNTRGLGGELFF,TGTGCCAGCAGCAATACCCGCGGGTTGGGCGGGGAGCTGTTTTTT
TRBJ2-1,.,TRBV7-9,TRBD2,CASSNSTSGRRREEFF,TGTGCCAGCAGCAACTCAACTAGCGGGAGAAGGAGGGAAGAGTTCTTC
TRBJ2-7,.,TRBV2,TRBD1,CASSGQGAGEQYF,TGTGCCAGCAGTGGACAGGGTGCGGGCGAGCAGTACTTC
TRBJ1-1,once,TRBV18,.,CASSRPALGLDNTEAFF,TGTGCCAGCTCACGACCTGCTCTGGGCCTCGATAACACTGAAGCTTTCTTT
TRBJ2-6,.,TRBV27,.,CASTSNPGANVLTF,TGTGCCAGCACATCCAACCCTGGGGCCAACGTCCTGACTTTC
TRBJ2-3,.,TRBV19,.,CASRSLEQYPDTQYF,TGTGCCAGTAGATCCTTGGAACAGTACCCAGATACGCAGTATTTT
TRBJ1-3,.,TRBV7-9,TRBD1,CASSLWTGRTGNTIYF,TGTGCCAGCAGCCTGTGGACAGGGCGCACTGGAAACACCATATATTTT
TRBJ2-3,.,TRBV9,.,CASSPESGPTDTQYF,TGTGCCAGCAGCCCTGAATCTGGGCCAACAGATACGCAGTATTTT
TRBJ2-2,.,TRBV9,TRBD2,CASSVFSREGTGELFF,TGTGCCAGCAGCGTTTTTAGTCGGGAGGGCACCGGGGAGCTGTTTTTT